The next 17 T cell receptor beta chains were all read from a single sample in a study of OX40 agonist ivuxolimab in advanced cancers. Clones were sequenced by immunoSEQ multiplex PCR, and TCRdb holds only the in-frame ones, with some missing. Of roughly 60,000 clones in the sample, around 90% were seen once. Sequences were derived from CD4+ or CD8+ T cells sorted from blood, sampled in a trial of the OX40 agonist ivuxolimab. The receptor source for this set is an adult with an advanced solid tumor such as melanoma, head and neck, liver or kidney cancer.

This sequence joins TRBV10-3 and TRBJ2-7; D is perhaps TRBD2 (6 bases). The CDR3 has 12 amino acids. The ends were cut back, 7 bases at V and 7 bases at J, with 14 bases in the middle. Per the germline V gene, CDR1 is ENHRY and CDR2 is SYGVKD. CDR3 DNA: TGTGCCATCACCCCTGACCGGGGGGAGCAGTACTTC. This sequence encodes CAITPDRGEQYF.

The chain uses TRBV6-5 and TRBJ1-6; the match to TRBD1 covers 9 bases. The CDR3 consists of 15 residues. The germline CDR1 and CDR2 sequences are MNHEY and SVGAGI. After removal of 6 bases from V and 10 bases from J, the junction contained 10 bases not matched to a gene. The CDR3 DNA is TGTGCCAGCAGCCAGGGACAGGGAGGCGGGTCACCCCTCCACTTT. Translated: CASSQGQGGGSPLHF.

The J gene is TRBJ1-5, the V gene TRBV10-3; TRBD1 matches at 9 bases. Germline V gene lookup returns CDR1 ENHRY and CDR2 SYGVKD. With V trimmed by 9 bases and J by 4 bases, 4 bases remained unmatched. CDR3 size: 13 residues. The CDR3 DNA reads TGTGCCATGGGACAGGGTCTAAATCAGCCCCAGCATTTT. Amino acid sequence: CAMGQGLNQPQHF.

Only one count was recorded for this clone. The CDR3 sequence is CASSFVGAEAFF. In DNA form, the CDR3 reads TGTGCCAGCAGCTTTGTCGGAGCTGAAGCTTTCTTT. J is TRBJ1-1 and V is TRBV5-6, with D hard to call. Germline-derived CDR1 and CDR2 are SGHDT and YYEEEE. The CDR3 consists of 12 residues. V dropped 2 bases and J dropped 6 bases, with 8 bases sitting between them.

The CDR3 coding sequence is TGTGCTAGTGGTTTGGTACTAGCGGGAGGTCATACGCAGTATTTT. Protein product: CASGLVLAGGHTQYF. V is TRBV12-5 and J is TRBJ2-3, with TRBD2 matching 12 bases. The CDR3 sequence is 15 residues long. Germline assignment: CDR1 LGHNT and CDR2 FRNRAP. V was clipped by 0 bases and J by 7 bases; unmatched bases: 2.

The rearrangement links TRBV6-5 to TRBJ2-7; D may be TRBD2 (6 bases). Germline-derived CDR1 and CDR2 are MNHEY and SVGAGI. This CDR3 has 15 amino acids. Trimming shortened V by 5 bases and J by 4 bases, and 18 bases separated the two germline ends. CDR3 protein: CASSREEGGRYEQYF. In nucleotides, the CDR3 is TGTGCCAGCAGTCGTGAAGAGGGAGGACGGTACGAGCAGTACTTC.

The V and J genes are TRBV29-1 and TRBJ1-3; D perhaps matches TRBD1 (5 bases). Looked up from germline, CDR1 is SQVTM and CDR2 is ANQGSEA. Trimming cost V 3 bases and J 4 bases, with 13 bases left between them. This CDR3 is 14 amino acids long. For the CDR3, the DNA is TGCAGCGTTGACCTTCAGGGTAGCGGAAACACCATATATTTT. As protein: CSVDLQGSGNTIYF.

CDR3: CASSLNPSGANVLTF. As DNA, the CDR3 is TGTGCCAGCAGCTTGAATCCGAGTGGGGCCAACGTCCTGACTTTC. The chain combines TRBV5-6 with TRBJ2-6, with unresolved D. Trimming took 1 base from V and 3 from J, leaving 8 bases between them. The germline gives CDR1 SGHDT, CDR2 YYEEEE. The CDR3 contains 15 residues.

The chain's CDR3 is CASSLGLQPNQPQHF. DNA for the CDR3: TGCGCCAGCAGCTTGGGGTTGCAGCCCAATCAGCCCCAGCATTTT. The V gene is TRBV5-1, the J gene TRBJ1-5, with unresolved D. The germline CDR1 and CDR2 sequences are SGHRS and YFSETQ. Trimming removed 0 bases from V and 3 bases from J, with 10 bases in between. The CDR3 spans 15 residues.

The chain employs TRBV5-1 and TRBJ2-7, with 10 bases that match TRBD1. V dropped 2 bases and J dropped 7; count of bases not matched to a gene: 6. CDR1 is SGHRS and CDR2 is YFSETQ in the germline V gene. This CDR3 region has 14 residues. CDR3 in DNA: TGCGCCAGCAGCTTAGCCGGGACAGGGGTTGAGCAGTACTTC. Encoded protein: CASSLAGTGVEQYF.

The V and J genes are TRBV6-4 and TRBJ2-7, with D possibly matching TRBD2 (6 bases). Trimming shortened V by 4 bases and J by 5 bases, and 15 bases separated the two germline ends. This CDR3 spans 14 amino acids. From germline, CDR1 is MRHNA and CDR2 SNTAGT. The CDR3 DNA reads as TGTGCCAGCAGTGGGAGGGGAAGGGTTGACGAGCAGTACTTC. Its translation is CASSGRGRVDEQYF.

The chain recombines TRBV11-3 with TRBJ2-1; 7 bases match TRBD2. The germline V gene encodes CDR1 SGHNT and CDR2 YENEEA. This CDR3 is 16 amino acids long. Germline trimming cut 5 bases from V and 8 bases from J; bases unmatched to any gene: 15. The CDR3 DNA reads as TGTGCCAGCAGCCAATCCGGGACTACTGGGACTTATGAGCAGTTCTTC. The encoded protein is CASSQSGTTGTYEQFF.

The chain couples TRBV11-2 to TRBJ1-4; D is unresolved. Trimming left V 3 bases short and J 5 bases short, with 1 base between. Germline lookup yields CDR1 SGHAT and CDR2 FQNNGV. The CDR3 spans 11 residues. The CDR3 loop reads CASSFNEKLFF. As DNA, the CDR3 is TGTGCCAGCAGCTTCAATGAAAAACTGTTTTTT.

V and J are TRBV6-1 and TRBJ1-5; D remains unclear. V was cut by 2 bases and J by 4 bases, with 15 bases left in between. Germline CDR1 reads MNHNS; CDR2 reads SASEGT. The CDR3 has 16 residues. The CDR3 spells CASSERVGMGNQPQHF. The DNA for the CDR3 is TGTGCCAGCAGTGAAAGGGTTGGGATGGGGAATCAGCCCCAGCATTTT.

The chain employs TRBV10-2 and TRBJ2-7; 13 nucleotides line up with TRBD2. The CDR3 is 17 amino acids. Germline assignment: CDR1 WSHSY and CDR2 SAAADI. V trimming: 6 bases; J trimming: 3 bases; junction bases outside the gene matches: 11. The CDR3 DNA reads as TGCGCCAGCAGCAAAGGGTGGGGACTAGCGGGGAACTACGAGCAGTACTTC. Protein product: CASSKGWGLAGNYEQYF.

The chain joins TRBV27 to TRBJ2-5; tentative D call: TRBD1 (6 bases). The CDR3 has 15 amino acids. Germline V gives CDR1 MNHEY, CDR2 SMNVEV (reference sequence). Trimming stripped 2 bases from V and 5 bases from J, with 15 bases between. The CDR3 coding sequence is TGTGCCAGCAGTTTAGGTGTAGGGGGAATGGAGACCCAGTACTTC. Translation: CASSLGVGGMETQYF.

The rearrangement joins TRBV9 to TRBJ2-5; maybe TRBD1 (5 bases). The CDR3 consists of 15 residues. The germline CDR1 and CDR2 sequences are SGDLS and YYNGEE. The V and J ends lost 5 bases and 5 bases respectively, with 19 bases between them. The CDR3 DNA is TGTGCCAGCAGTGCCGAGCAGGGCGCCGGCGAGACCCAGTACTTC. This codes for CASSAEQGAGETQYF.